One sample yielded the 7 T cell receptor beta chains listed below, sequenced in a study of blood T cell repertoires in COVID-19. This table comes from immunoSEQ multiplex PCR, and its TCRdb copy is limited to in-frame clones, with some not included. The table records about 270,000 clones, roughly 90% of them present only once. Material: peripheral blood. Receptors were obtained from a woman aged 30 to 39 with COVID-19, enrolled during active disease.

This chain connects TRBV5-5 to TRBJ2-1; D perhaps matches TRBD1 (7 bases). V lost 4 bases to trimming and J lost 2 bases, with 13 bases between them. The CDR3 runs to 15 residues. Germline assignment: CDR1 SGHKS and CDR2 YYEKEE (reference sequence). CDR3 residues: CASSPEGQPYNEQFF. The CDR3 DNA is TGTGCCAGCAGCCCGGAGGGACAGCCCTACAATGAGCAGTTCTTC. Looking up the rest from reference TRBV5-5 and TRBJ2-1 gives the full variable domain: DAGVTQSPTHLIKTRGQQVTLRCSPISGHKSVSWYQQVLGQGPQFIFQYYEKEERGRGNFPDRFSARQFPNYSSELNVNALLLGDSALYLCASSPEGQPYNEQFFGPGTRLTVL.

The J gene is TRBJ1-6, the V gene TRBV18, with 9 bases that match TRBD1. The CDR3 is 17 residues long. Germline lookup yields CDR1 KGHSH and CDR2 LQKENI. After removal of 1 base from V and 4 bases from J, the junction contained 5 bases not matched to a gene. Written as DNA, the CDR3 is TGTGCCAGCTCACCACTTCCGGGACAGGGATATAATTCACCCCTCCACTTT. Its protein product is CASSPLPGQGYNSPLHF.

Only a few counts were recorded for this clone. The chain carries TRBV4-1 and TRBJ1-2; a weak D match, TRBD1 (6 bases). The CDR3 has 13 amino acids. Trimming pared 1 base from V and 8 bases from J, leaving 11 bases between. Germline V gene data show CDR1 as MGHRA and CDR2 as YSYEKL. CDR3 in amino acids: CASSQASGEGYTF. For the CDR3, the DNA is TGCGCCAGCAGCCAAGCATCAGGGGAAGGCTACACCTTC.

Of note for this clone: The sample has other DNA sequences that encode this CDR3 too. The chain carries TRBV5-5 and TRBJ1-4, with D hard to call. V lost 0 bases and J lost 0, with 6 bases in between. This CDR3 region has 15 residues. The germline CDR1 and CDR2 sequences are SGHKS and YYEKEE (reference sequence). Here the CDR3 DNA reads TGTGCCAGCAGCTTGGTGGTAGCAACTAATGAAAAACTGTTTTTT. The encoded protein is CASSLVVATNEKLFF. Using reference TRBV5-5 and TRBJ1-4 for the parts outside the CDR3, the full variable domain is DAGVTQSPTHLIKTRGQQVTLRCSPISGHKSVSWYQQVLGQGPQFIFQYYEKEERGRGNFPDRFSARQFPNYSSELNVNALLLGDSALYLCASSLVVATNEKLFFGSGTQLSVL.

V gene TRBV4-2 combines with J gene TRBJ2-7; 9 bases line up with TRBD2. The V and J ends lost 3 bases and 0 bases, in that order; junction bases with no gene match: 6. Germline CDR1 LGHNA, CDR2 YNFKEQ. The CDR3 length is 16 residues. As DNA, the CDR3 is TGTGCCAGCAGCCAGCCCGGGACTAGCATCTCCTACGAGCAGTACTTC. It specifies CASSQPGTSISYEQYF.

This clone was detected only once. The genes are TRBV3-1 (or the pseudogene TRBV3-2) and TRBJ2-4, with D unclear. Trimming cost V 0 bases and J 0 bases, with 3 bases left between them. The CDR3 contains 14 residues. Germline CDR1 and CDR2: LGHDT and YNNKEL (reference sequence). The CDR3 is CASSQDIAKNIQYF. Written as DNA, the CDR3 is TGTGCCAGCAGCCAAGATATAGCCAAAAACATTCAGTACTTC.

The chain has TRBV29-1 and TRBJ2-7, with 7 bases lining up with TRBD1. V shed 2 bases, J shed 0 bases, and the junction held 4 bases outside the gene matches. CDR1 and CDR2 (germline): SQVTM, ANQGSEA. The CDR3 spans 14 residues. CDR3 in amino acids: CSVETGASSYEQYF. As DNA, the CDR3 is TGCAGCGTTGAAACAGGGGCGAGCTCCTACGAGCAGTACTTC.